Listed below are T cell receptor beta chains from one sample, sequenced in a study of shared clonotypes between healthy human individuals. The protocol was immunoSEQ multiplex PCR, while the TCRdb copy is restricted to in-frame clones and leaves out a portion. The sample lists roughly 2.4 million clones, under 97% occurring once. The sample was naive CD4+ T cells sorted from blood. Source of these receptors: a man in his late teens or twenties in good health. CDR3s include the opening cysteine and the closing phenylalanine or tryptophan. The order of the fields is clone size, J gene, V gene, D gene, CDR3 DNA, CDR3 protein. The D gene is left open where the match is weak. Rows may omit the clone size; those that give it use once, few, many or a size class.

clone size: NA; J gene: TRBJ1-1; V gene: TRBV5-1; D gene: NA; CDR3 DNA: TGCGCCAGCAGCTTCCGACAGCTCGAATTTAGCACTGAAGCTTTCTTT; CDR3 protein: CASSFRQLEFSTEAFF
clone size: NA; J gene: TRBJ1-4; V gene: TRBV5-1; D gene: NA; CDR3 DNA: TGCGCCAGCCGCGTAACGACAGACCCTAATGAAAAACTGTTTTTT; CDR3 protein: CASRVTTDPNEKLFF
clone size: NA; J gene: TRBJ2-2; V gene: TRBV6-1; D gene: NA; CDR3 DNA: TGTGCCAGCACCCGAGGGGGGCACACCGGGGAGCTGTTTTTT; CDR3 protein: CASTRGGHTGELFF
clone size: NA; J gene: TRBJ2-7; V gene: TRBV19; D gene: NA; CDR3 DNA: TGTGCCAGTAGTGTCTATCTCGGGGTTTACGAGCAGTACTTC; CDR3 protein: CASSVYLGVYEQYF
clone size: once; J gene: TRBJ2-5; V gene: TRBV7-2; D gene: TRBD1; CDR3 DNA: TGTGCCAGCAGCGGCACAGGGGCGGCCCAGTACTTC; CDR3 protein: CASSGTGAAQYF
clone size: NA; J gene: TRBJ2-2; V gene: TRBV2; D gene: TRBD2; CDR3 DNA: TGTGCCAGCAGAGGACTAGCGGGAGCAGTTGGACCCGGGGAGCTGTTTTTT; CDR3 protein: CASRGLAGAVGPGELFF
clone size: NA; J gene: TRBJ2-7; V gene: TRBV5-1; D gene: TRBD2; CDR3 DNA: TGCGCCAGCCGCCAGGGGCGGGGGGCCTCCTACGAGCAGTACTTC; CDR3 protein: CASRQGRGASYEQYF
clone size: NA; J gene: TRBJ2-5; V gene: TRBV10-3; D gene: NA; CDR3 DNA: TGTGCCTCCCGACAGTCCCAAGAGACCCAGTACTTC; CDR3 protein: CASRQSQETQYF
clone size: NA; J gene: TRBJ2-6; V gene: TRBV15; D gene: TRBD1; CDR3 DNA: TGTGCCACCAGCAGAGATCTGGGACAGGGGGTAGGGGCCAACGTCCTGACTTTC; CDR3 protein: CATSRDLGQGVGANVLTF
clone size: NA; J gene: TRBJ1-5; V gene: TRBV29-1; D gene: TRBD1; CDR3 DNA: TGCAGCGTTGCAGGGGGCCTTAATCAGCCCCAGCATTTT; CDR3 protein: CSVAGGLNQPQHF
clone size: NA; J gene: TRBJ1-5; V gene: TRBV18; D gene: NA; CDR3 DNA: TGTGCCAGCTCACCGATGACAGGAGGCAATCAGCCCCAGCATTTT; CDR3 protein: CASSPMTGGNQPQHF
clone size: NA; J gene: TRBJ1-5; V gene: TRBV2; D gene: NA; CDR3 DNA: TGTGCCAGCAGTGAGAGACCCCCAGGTAGCAATCAGCCCCAGCATTTT; CDR3 protein: CASSERPPGSNQPQHF
clone size: NA; J gene: TRBJ1-5; V gene: TRBV10-3; D gene: NA; CDR3 DNA: TGTGCCATCAGAGGGGCCATCAATCAGCCCCAGCATTTT; CDR3 protein: CAIRGAINQPQHF
clone size: NA; J gene: TRBJ2-7; V gene: TRBV5-1; D gene: TRBD2; CDR3 DNA: TGCGCCAGCAGCTTGGAAGCGGGGGGGCCCTACGAGCAGTACTTC; CDR3 protein: CASSLEAGGPYEQYF
clone size: NA; J gene: TRBJ2-2; V gene: TRBV7-6; D gene: NA; CDR3 DNA: TGTGCCAGCAGCCTCGGGCTAGCGAAGAACACCGGGGAGCTGTTTTTT; CDR3 protein: CASSLGLAKNTGELFF
clone size: NA; J gene: TRBJ2-7; V gene: TRBV5-1; D gene: TRBD1; CDR3 DNA: TGCGCCAGCAGCGTACAGGGGGCGGAGTACGAGCAGTACTTC; CDR3 protein: CASSVQGAEYEQYF
clone size: NA; J gene: TRBJ1-3; V gene: TRBV13; D gene: TRBD1; CDR3 DNA: TGTGCCAGCACCCAAATCGACAGGGATAGAAACACCATATATTTT; CDR3 protein: CASTQIDRDRNTIYF
clone size: NA; J gene: TRBJ2-7; V gene: TRBV18; D gene: NA; CDR3 DNA: TGTGCCACCGCCGAAGCGGCCATCTCCTACGAGCAGTACTTC; CDR3 protein: CATAEAAISYEQYF
clone size: NA; J gene: TRBJ2-5; V gene: TRBV7-9; D gene: NA; CDR3 DNA: TGTGCCAGCAGCTTAGGTTCCATAGTGCGAGAGACCCAGTACTTC; CDR3 protein: CASSLGSIVRETQYF
clone size: few; J gene: TRBJ2-3; V gene: TRBV5-1; D gene: NA; CDR3 DNA: TGCGCCAGCAGCTTGGGACAGGTTAGCACAGATACGCAGTATTTT; CDR3 protein: CASSLGQVSTDTQYF
clone size: NA; J gene: TRBJ2-5; V gene: TRBV18; D gene: NA; CDR3 DNA: TGTGCCAGCTCACCGGACAGCGATCTAGAGACCCAGTACTTC; CDR3 protein: CASSPDSDLETQYF
clone size: NA; J gene: TRBJ2-2; V gene: TRBV30; D gene: NA; CDR3 DNA: TGTGCCTGGGATACACGGGCGGGCCCGAACACCGGGGAGCTGTTTTTT; CDR3 protein: CAWDTRAGPNTGELFF
clone size: NA; J gene: TRBJ2-7; V gene: TRBV6-6; D gene: NA; CDR3 DNA: TGTGCCAGCAGTTATAGAGGGAGCTCCTACGAGCAGTACTTC; CDR3 protein: CASSYRGSSYEQYF
clone size: NA; J gene: TRBJ1-4; V gene: TRBV28; D gene: NA; CDR3 DNA: TGTGCCAGCAGTCCTCTTAATGAAAAACTGTTTTTT; CDR3 protein: CASSPLNEKLFF
clone size: NA; J gene: TRBJ2-5; V gene: TRBV5-1; D gene: TRBD1; CDR3 DNA: TGCGCCAGCCGGGGACAGTTACAAGAGACCCAGTACTTC; CDR3 protein: CASRGQLQETQYF
clone size: NA; J gene: TRBJ2-2; V gene: TRBV7-9; D gene: NA; CDR3 DNA: TGTGCCAGCAGCTTAGATACCGGGTCCGGGGAGCTGTTTTTT; CDR3 protein: CASSLDTGSGELFF
clone size: once; J gene: TRBJ1-5; V gene: TRBV27; D gene: TRBD1; CDR3 DNA: TGTGCCAGCAGTTCCCTAGGGCAGGGGGAGAGCCAGCCCCAGCATTTT; CDR3 protein: CASSSLGQGESQPQHF
clone size: NA; J gene: TRBJ2-5; V gene: TRBV29-1; D gene: NA; CDR3 DNA: TGCAGCCTCACCGAGGGAAAACAGTTAGAAGAGACCCAGTACTTC; CDR3 protein: CSLTEGKQLEETQYF
clone size: NA; J gene: TRBJ2-2; V gene: TRBV5-4; D gene: NA; CDR3 DNA: TGTGCCAGCATACGTAAGGGGGAGGCCGGGGAGCTGTTTTTT; CDR3 protein: CASIRKGEAGELFF
clone size: NA; J gene: TRBJ2-7; V gene: TRBV5-1; D gene: TRBD1; CDR3 DNA: TGCGCCAGCGGGTACAGGGGGGTTCAGAGAGACGAGCAGTACTTC; CDR3 protein: CASGYRGVQRDEQYF
clone size: NA; J gene: TRBJ2-5; V gene: TRBV5-4; D gene: NA; CDR3 DNA: TGTGCCAGCAGCCTGGGGCAAACCCAAGAGACCCAGTACTTC; CDR3 protein: CASSLGQTQETQYF
clone size: NA; J gene: TRBJ2-3; V gene: TRBV11-3; D gene: NA; CDR3 DNA: TGTGCCAGCAGCTTAGGACGTGGCACAGATACGCAGTATTTT; CDR3 protein: CASSLGRGTDTQYF
clone size: NA; J gene: TRBJ1-3; V gene: TRBV2; D gene: NA; CDR3 DNA: TGTGCCAGCAGACAGGCGGCTAGCGGAAACACCATATATTTT; CDR3 protein: CASRQAASGNTIYF
clone size: NA; J gene: TRBJ2-7; V gene: TRBV5-1; D gene: TRBD1; CDR3 DNA: TGCGCCAGCAGAAGGACAGGGTTATACGAGCAGTACTTC; CDR3 protein: CASRRTGLYEQYF
clone size: NA; J gene: TRBJ1-1; V gene: TRBV6-5; D gene: TRBD1; CDR3 DNA: TGTGCCAGCGGGTCGACAGGGGGCGAAGCTTTCTTT; CDR3 protein: CASGSTGGEAFF
clone size: NA; J gene: TRBJ2-1; V gene: TRBV15; D gene: TRBD2; CDR3 DNA: TGTGCCACCAGCATCGGACTAGCGGGCCCCTACAATGAGCAGTTCTTC; CDR3 protein: CATSIGLAGPYNEQFF
clone size: NA; J gene: TRBJ1-2; V gene: TRBV6-1; D gene: TRBD1; CDR3 DNA: TGTGCCAGCAGTGGTGGGACAGCCCTTACTAACTATGGCTACACCTTC; CDR3 protein: CASSGGTALTNYGYTF
clone size: NA; J gene: TRBJ2-1; V gene: TRBV2; D gene: NA; CDR3 DNA: TGTGCCAGCAGAGACCTGGGGAGTGAGCAGTTCTTC; CDR3 protein: CASRDLGSEQFF
clone size: NA; J gene: TRBJ2-1; V gene: TRBV6-5; D gene: NA; CDR3 DNA: TGTGCCAGCAGTTACTCCCACGGTTCGAATGAGCAGTTCTTC; CDR3 protein: CASSYSHGSNEQFF
clone size: NA; J gene: TRBJ1-2; V gene: TRBV14; D gene: NA; CDR3 DNA: TGTGCCAGCAGCCAAGGAGGCTATGGCGGCTACACCTTC; CDR3 protein: CASSQGGYGGYTF
clone size: NA; J gene: TRBJ2-1; V gene: TRBV6-1; D gene: NA; CDR3 DNA: TGTGCCAGCAGTAAAGCTAGGCTCCCCTACAATGAGCAGTTCTTC; CDR3 protein: CASSKARLPYNEQFF
clone size: NA; J gene: TRBJ2-7; V gene: TRBV10-2; D gene: TRBD1; CDR3 DNA: TGCGCCAGCAGTGAGTGGGACAGGGGTCCCTACGAGCAGTACTTC; CDR3 protein: CASSEWDRGPYEQYF
clone size: once; J gene: TRBJ1-4; V gene: TRBV5-1; D gene: NA; CDR3 DNA: TGCGCCAGCAGCTTGTTCCCAAATGAAAAACTGTTTTTT; CDR3 protein: CASSLFPNEKLFF
clone size: NA; J gene: TRBJ2-7; V gene: TRBV28; D gene: TRBD1; CDR3 DNA: TGTGCCAGCAGTGGTTACCTAGGGACAGGGGGTACCCGGTCCTACGAGCAGTACTTC; CDR3 protein: CASSGYLGTGGTRSYEQYF
clone size: NA; J gene: TRBJ2-7; V gene: TRBV6-6; D gene: NA; CDR3 DNA: TGTGCCAGCAGTTACTCGGCTAGCGACTACGAGCAGTACTTC; CDR3 protein: CASSYSASDYEQYF
clone size: NA; J gene: TRBJ2-2; V gene: TRBV5-4; D gene: NA; CDR3 DNA: TGTGCCAGCAGCCTAGACAGGCAAGACACCGGGGAGCTGTTTTTT; CDR3 protein: CASSLDRQDTGELFF
clone size: NA; J gene: TRBJ2-7; V gene: TRBV7-2; D gene: TRBD2; CDR3 DNA: TGTGCCAGCAGCTTAGTGGGGGGGATCTCCTACGAGCAGTACTTC; CDR3 protein: CASSLVGGISYEQYF
clone size: NA; J gene: TRBJ2-5; V gene: TRBV4-2; D gene: TRBD2; CDR3 DNA: TGTGCCAGCAGCCTCACAGGACTAGCCGAAGAGACCCAGTACTTC; CDR3 protein: CASSLTGLAEETQYF
clone size: NA; J gene: TRBJ1-2; V gene: TRBV6-5; D gene: TRBD1; CDR3 DNA: TGTGCCAGCAGTCCGACAGGGGTTGGCTACACCTTC; CDR3 protein: CASSPTGVGYTF
clone size: NA; J gene: TRBJ2-5; V gene: TRBV28; D gene: NA; CDR3 DNA: TGTGCCAGCGGTCCCAGGGAGATCCTGGAGACCCAGTACTTC; CDR3 protein: CASGPREILETQYF
clone size: NA; J gene: TRBJ1-5; V gene: TRBV28; D gene: NA; CDR3 DNA: TGTGCCAGCAAAACACAGGGCGGGGTTCGTCAGCCCCAGCATTTT; CDR3 protein: CASKTQGGVRQPQHF
clone size: NA; J gene: TRBJ1-2; V gene: TRBV5-6; D gene: TRBD1; CDR3 DNA: TGTGCCAGCAGCTGGGGGACAGGGCAGGGCTACACCTTC; CDR3 protein: CASSWGTGQGYTF
clone size: NA; J gene: TRBJ1-3; V gene: TRBV4-1; D gene: NA; CDR3 DNA: TGCGCCAGCAGCCAAGGCGCATTAGACCGACTCATCTCTGGAAACACCATATATTTT; CDR3 protein: CASSQGALDRLISGNTIYF
clone size: NA; J gene: TRBJ2-7; V gene: TRBV6-1; D gene: NA; CDR3 DNA: TGTGCCAGCAGTGATGAGGGCCGCTCCTACGAGCAGTACTTC; CDR3 protein: CASSDEGRSYEQYF
clone size: NA; J gene: TRBJ2-5; V gene: TRBV5-4; D gene: NA; CDR3 DNA: TGTGCCAGCAGCTTGGGCAGGGTGGTAGGGGCGACCCAGTACTTC; CDR3 protein: CASSLGRVVGATQYF
clone size: NA; J gene: TRBJ2-2; V gene: TRBV9; D gene: TRBD1; CDR3 DNA: TGTGCCAGCAGCGTAGGACAGAGAAGGGACAGGAGGACCGGGGAGCTGTTTTTT; CDR3 protein: CASSVGQRRDRRTGELFF